This record covers a single T cell receptor beta chain. The antigen is not known. The sample is drawn from a study of T cell repertoires in cytomegalovirus infection. Across the study: The authors relied on CMV epitopes, both recently identified HLA-C-restricted and well-studied HLA-B-restricted. Public TCR beta signatures were indicative of both CMV infection and a matching HLA type.

TCRdb fed the reads into MiXCR, producing one record per CDR3 protein. The sample contains about half a million distinct CDR3 sequences, roughly a third of which appear only once. Whole-study findings and limits: Clonotypes of TCR beta that were HLA-C-restricted and CMV-specific dominated the ex vivo response.

This CDR3 contains 19 residues. CDR1 LGHNA and CDR2 YNFKEQ come from the germline V gene. The J segment lost 1 base and the V segment lost 0 bases, leaving 12 bases of the junction unmatched. Sequences were derived from cultured PBMCs, sampled from culture after CMV antigen stimulation. The TCR comes from a human donor in good health (CMV status not recorded). Some clones in this sample may be carry-over from other donors' samples. The chain carries TRBV4-2 and TRBJ2-5; 9 bases are a match to TRBD2. CDR3 sequence: CASSQDLRASGDPQETQYF. As DNA, the CDR3 is TGTGCCAGCAGCCAAGATCTTCGGGCTAGCGGGGACCCCCAAGAGACCCAGTACTTC.